This T cell receptor (beta chain) originates from a study of cytomegalovirus exposure and HLA in healthy donors. Study-wide background: Among several hundred genotyped donors, around 81% fell in the Caucasian-associated ancestry cluster.

A multiplex PCR was run with 60 Vbeta primers and 13 Jbeta primers. Sequenced by immunoSEQ multiplex PCR; TCRdb stores in-frame clones only, minus some. The profile shows 130,000 or so clones, around 70% of them singletons. This CDR3 region has 14 residues. The V and J ends lost 0 bases and 4 bases respectively, with 9 bases between them. Germline V lookup: CDR1 MNHNS, CDR2 SASEGT. This clonotype originated in a woman aged 35 to 49 in good health and CMV-seropositive. Sequencing used PBMCs. The chain uses TRBV6-1 and TRBJ1-2, with D possibly TRBD1 on 5 matching bases. This CDR3 is CASSEAGQGYGYTF. The CDR3 region has the DNA TGTGCCAGCAGTGAAGCGGGGCAGGGCTATGGCTACACCTTC.